The sequence of this T cell receptor beta chain was determined in a study of blood T cell repertoires in COVID-19. Sequencing used immunoSEQ multiplex PCR; TCRdb keeps in-frame clones, though not all of them. The repertoire holds tens of thousands of clones, with approximately 89% as singletons. Germline V gene data show CDR1 as SGDLS and CDR2 as YYNGEE. This CDR3 spans 16 amino acids. The ends were cut back, 4 bases at V and 8 bases at J, with 21 bases in the middle. Sequencing was carried out using peripheral blood. The clonotype was recovered from an older man with acute or convalescent COVID-19. The chain joins TRBV9 to TRBJ1-4; no firm D call. The CDR3 is CASSRYGSQAGEKLFF. The CDR3 bases are TGTGCCAGCAGCAGATACGGGTCCCAAGCCGGAGAAAAACTGTTTTTT.